This is a list of T cell receptor beta chains from one sample in a study of T cell responses to AZD1222 COVID-19 vaccine. Data came from immunoSEQ multiplex PCR; TCRdb stores just in-frame clones and leaves some out. The table has 85,000 to 90,000 clones, 90% seen once. Sequencing was performed on peripheral blood, taken on day 0 of AZD1222 vaccination. The receptors were sampled from an adult in good health. Both conserved end residues are part of each CDR3.

CDR3aa: CASSKGGEGGLYGYTF; v_gene: TRBV6-1; j_gene: TRBJ1-2
CDR3aa: CASSDPGQGNEQFF; v_gene: TRBV2; j_gene: TRBJ2-1
CDR3aa: CASSWNSGRALDEQFF; v_gene: TRBV5-1; j_gene: TRBJ2-1
CDR3aa: CASSREGRTEAFF; v_gene: TRBV18; j_gene: TRBJ1-1
CDR3aa: CASKGGGSNEQYF; v_gene: TRBV6-5; j_gene: TRBJ2-7
CDR3aa: CASSSGGGYEKLFF; v_gene: TRBV28; j_gene: TRBJ1-4
CDR3aa: CASSDPGQVNQPQHF; v_gene: TRBV2; j_gene: TRBJ1-5
CDR3aa: CASSLISGGEAETQYF; v_gene: TRBV7-9; j_gene: TRBJ2-5
CDR3aa: CASSQDRGLYTGELFF; v_gene: TRBV5-4; j_gene: TRBJ2-2
CDR3aa: CASSFRDRGGEQYF; v_gene: TRBV7-9; j_gene: TRBJ2-7
CDR3aa: CASSLDVDNQPQHF; v_gene: TRBV5-4; j_gene: TRBJ1-5
CDR3aa: CASSTGLNTEAFF; v_gene: TRBV5-1; j_gene: TRBJ1-1
CDR3aa: CATQGATEAFF; v_gene: TRBV6-5; j_gene: TRBJ1-1
CDR3aa: CASSTRTGPNEKLFF; v_gene: TRBV25-1; j_gene: TRBJ1-4
CDR3aa: CASSFLGASGYTF; v_gene: TRBV19; j_gene: TRBJ1-2
CDR3aa: CASSEWDAPGTEAFF; v_gene: TRBV5-5; j_gene: TRBJ1-1
CDR3aa: CASSQGGQGAYEQFF; v_gene: TRBV28; j_gene: TRBJ2-1
CDR3aa: CASSDAQGDLYGYTF; v_gene: TRBV2; j_gene: TRBJ1-2
CDR3aa: CASSEPPGQGWKTQYF; v_gene: TRBV21-1; j_gene: TRBJ2-5
CDR3aa: CASSTGASWTSYNEQFF; v_gene: TRBV19; j_gene: TRBJ2-1
CDR3aa: CASRFSAQGPQHF; v_gene: TRBV27; j_gene: TRBJ1-5
CDR3aa: CASSHGQGGEKLFF; v_gene: TRBV4-2; j_gene: TRBJ1-4
CDR3aa: CASSLSRARETQYF; v_gene: TRBV27; j_gene: TRBJ2-5
CDR3aa: CATSLGSTGELFF; v_gene: TRBV24-1; j_gene: TRBJ2-2
CDR3aa: CASSQSSIAGGGSEQFF; v_gene: TRBV14; j_gene: TRBJ2-1
CDR3aa: CASSYSRTGMNTEAFF; v_gene: TRBV6-5; j_gene: TRBJ1-1
CDR3aa: CASSYREGVNYGYTF; v_gene: TRBV7-9; j_gene: TRBJ1-2
CDR3aa: CASSPILAGALTDTQYF; v_gene: TRBV5-4; j_gene: TRBJ2-3
CDR3aa: CASSLAGYEQYF; v_gene: TRBV28; j_gene: TRBJ2-7
CDR3aa: CASTRLLGAQNTGELFF; v_gene: TRBV6-6; j_gene: TRBJ2-2
CDR3aa: CASSIIMGLGGFGNQPQHF; v_gene: TRBV19; j_gene: TRBJ1-5
CDR3aa: CASSDSLWGNQPQHF; v_gene: TRBV2; j_gene: TRBJ1-5
CDR3aa: CASSRGYNQPQHF; v_gene: TRBV7-3; j_gene: TRBJ1-5